This T cell receptor (beta chain) was obtained from a study of blood T cell repertoires in COVID-19. Across the whole study: The study drew acute and convalescent COVID-19 samples from the United States, Italy and Spain. Sources were T cells, B-cell-depleted T cells, or PBMCs; the material itself was cDNA or gDNA.

As handled by the study authors: Counts of nucleated cells, estimated from reference gene primer amplification, were obtained. Some clones are missing from TCRdb's copy, which holds only in-frame ones; the method was immunoSEQ multiplex PCR. The V and J calls and clone size were taken over from that table, and D and trimming were inferred from the DNA. This table has about 100,000 clones, approximately 87% appearing once. This CDR3 contains 15 residues. From germline, CDR1 is SGHRS and CDR2 YFSETQ. V shed 0 bases, J shed 7 bases, and the junction held 5 bases outside the gene matches. The specimen sequenced was peripheral blood. The receptor comes from a man in his fifties with acute or convalescent COVID-19. This chain uses TRBV5-1 with TRBJ1-4; 8 nucleotides line up with TRBD1. The DNA for the CDR3 is TGCGCCAGCAGCTTGGTGGGGACAGGTGCTGAAAAACTGTTTTTT. Its protein product is CASSLVGTGAEKLFF.